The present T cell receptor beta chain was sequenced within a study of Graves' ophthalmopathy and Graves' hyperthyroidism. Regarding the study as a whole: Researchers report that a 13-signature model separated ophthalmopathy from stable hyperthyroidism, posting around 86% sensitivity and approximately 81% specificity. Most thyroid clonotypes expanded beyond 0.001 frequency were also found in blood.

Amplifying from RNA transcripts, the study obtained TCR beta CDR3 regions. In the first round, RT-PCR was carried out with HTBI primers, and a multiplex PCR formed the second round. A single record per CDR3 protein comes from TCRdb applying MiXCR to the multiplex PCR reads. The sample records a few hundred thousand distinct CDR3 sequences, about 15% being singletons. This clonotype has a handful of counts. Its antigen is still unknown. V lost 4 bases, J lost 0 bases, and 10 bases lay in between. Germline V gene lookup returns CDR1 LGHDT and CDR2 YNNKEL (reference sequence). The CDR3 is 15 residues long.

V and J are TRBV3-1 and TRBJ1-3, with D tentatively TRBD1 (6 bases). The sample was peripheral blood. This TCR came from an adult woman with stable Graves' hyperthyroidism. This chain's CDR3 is CASSLQGLSGNTIYF. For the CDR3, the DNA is TGTGCCAGCAGCCTACAGGGTCTCTCTGGAAACACCATATATTTT.